What follows describes a single T cell receptor (beta chain). This clonotype was detected a few times. Its antigen is currently not known. No per-base quality is available; no much larger clone lies one base away. Libraries were made using RT-PCR. The instrument was a NextSeq 550. The public reads were reanalyzed by TCRdb: fastp trimming at Q25, MiXCR alignment, in-frame beta chains only. Duplicate CDR3 protein sequences are folded into a single record with the most common DNA and genes. Here the sample has 84,000 or so distinct CDR3 sequences; roughly 52% occur a single time. The ten largest clones take up roughly three fifths of the sample. These data belong to a study of patients and donors after allogeneic stem cell transplantation (dated by TCRdb to 2020 to 2021). V and J are truncated by 2 bases and 1 base respectively, leaving an intervening sequence of 9 bases. The cysteine opens and the phenylalanine closes a CDR3 of 14 amino acids. The CDR3 DNA has 42 bases and is translated from base 1. The germline V gene (reference sequence) provides CDR1 DFQATT and CDR2 SNEGSKA.

This clonotype was sampled from a human donor who was either an allogeneic HSCT recipient or a stem cell or donor lymphocyte infusion donor (not recorded which). It is not recorded whose cells these are; they may come from a transplant donor. The sequenced material came from blood, either unsorted or a sorted T cell fraction (not recorded which). This receptor chain uses TRBV20-1 and TRBJ1-3; confidence is insufficient to name the D gene. The CDR3 loop reads CSARMARSGNTIYF. The DNA sequence is TGCAGTGCTAGAATGGCTAGATCTGGAAACACCATATATTTT.